Following are 25 T cell receptor beta chains from one sample sequenced in a study of shared clonotypes between healthy human individuals. Naive-designated CD8 cells lacked CD45RO, were positively enriched for CCR7, and omitted terminally differentiated effector memory CD45RA+ cells. Repertoires were generated with immunoSEQ multiplex PCR, while TCRdb's copy carries only in-frame clones and drops some. The table lists around 1.9 million clones, 93% of them singletons. Sequencing used naive CD8+ T cells from PBMCs. All receptors derive from a man in his late teens or twenties in good health. Some clones in this sample may be carry-over from other donors' samples.

The chain is built from TRBV5-8 and TRBJ1-5; perhaps TRBD1 as D (6 bases). There are 14 residues in the CDR3. V was cut by 6 bases and J by 0 bases, with 10 bases left in between. The V gene's germline CDR1 is SGHTS and CDR2 YDEGEE. The CDR3 DNA sequence: TGTGCCAGCAACGCAGGGGATAGCAATCAGCCCCAGCATTTT. This codes for CASNAGDSNQPQHF.

The chain links TRBV4-3 to TRBJ1-3; the D is unclear. V was clipped by 3 bases and J by 6 bases, with 15 bases between them. CDR3 size: 15 residues. CDR1 is LGHNA, CDR2 YSLEER, per germline. The DNA for the CDR3 is TGCGCCAGCAGCCAGGTCTACTCATCCGAAAACACCATATATTTT. It is translated as CASSQVYSSENTIYF.

This sequence joins TRBV28 and TRBJ2-7; D remains unclear. The CDR3 is made up of 14 amino acids. V lost 6 bases and J 1 base, leaving 13 bases between the germline ends. In germline, CDR1 is MDHEN, CDR2 SYDVKM. The CDR3 DNA reads as TGTGCCAGCAGGCAAGGGATAAGATCCTACGAGCAGTACTTC. This codes for CASRQGIRSYEQYF.

This chain connects TRBV2 to TRBJ2-1; 9 nucleotides agree with TRBD2. V was clipped by 6 bases and J by 7 bases; unmatched bases: 13. CDR3 length: 16 amino acids. Germline values: CDR1 SNHLY, CDR2 FYNNEI. The CDR3 DNA is TGTGCCAGCAGCAAGGGGGTACTAGCGGGCCAGAATGAGCAGTTCTTC. This translates into CASSKGVLAGQNEQFF.

V usage is TRBV7-6 and J usage is TRBJ1-2, with D hard to call. Trimming cost V 2 bases and J 0 bases, with 4 bases left between them. The germline gives CDR1 SGHVS, CDR2 FNYEAQ. The CDR3 length is 13 residues. The CDR3 DNA follows: TGTGCCAGCAGCTTAAGAGCTAACTATGGCTACACCTTC. Translation: CASSLRANYGYTF.

The chain couples TRBV5-1 to TRBJ1-2, with 8 nucleotides matching TRBD1. This CDR3 is 16 amino acids long. The V and J ends lost 0 bases and 2 bases, in that order; junction bases with no gene match: 6. Germline V gives CDR1 SGHRS, CDR2 YFSETQ. Here the CDR3 reads CASSLEIQGGNYGYTF. Written as DNA, the CDR3 is TGCGCCAGCAGCTTGGAGATACAGGGGGGCAACTATGGCTACACCTTC.

The rearrangement links TRBV25-1 to TRBJ2-7, with TRBD1 identical over 7 bases. Unmatched junction bases numbered 14, after V lost 6 bases and J lost 6 bases. The length of the CDR3 is 15 residues. From germline, CDR1 is MGHDK and CDR2 SYGVNS. CDR3 DNA sequence: TGTGCCAGCAGCAATATACAGGGGATTGGGGGCGAGCAGTACTTC. It specifies CASSNIQGIGGEQYF.

The chain uses TRBV11-2 and TRBJ2-1; no definite D call. The germline CDR1 and CDR2 sequences are SGHAT and FQNNGV. V lost 1 base to trimming and J lost 6 bases, with 7 bases between them. This CDR3 comprises 13 residues. The CDR3 is CASSLARVNEQFF. CDR3 sequence (DNA): TGTGCCAGCAGCTTAGCTCGGGTCAATGAGCAGTTCTTC.

The gene calls are TRBV11-2 and TRBJ2-1; no definite D call. Germline CDR1 SGHAT, CDR2 FQNNGV. This CDR3 region has 15 residues. V lost 1 base and J 4 bases, leaving 11 bases between the germline ends. CDR3 sequence: CASSLVPLGYNEQFF. CDR3 DNA sequence: TGTGCCAGCAGCTTAGTCCCCCTTGGGTACAATGAGCAGTTCTTC.

The rearrangement joins TRBV27 to TRBJ2-4, with D perhaps assigned TRBD1 or TRBD2 (5 bases each). From germline, CDR1 is MNHEY and CDR2 SMNVEV (reference sequence). Trimming took off 6 bases at V and 5 bases at J, with 11 bases between the two ends. CDR3 length: 13 amino acids. Here the CDR3 reads CASRRRGENIQYF. The CDR3, as DNA: TGTGCCAGCAGGCGACGAGGGGAAAACATTCAGTACTTC.

This chain uses TRBV15 with TRBJ1-2; D remains ambiguous. Germline loops: CDR1 LNHNV, CDR2 YYDKDF (reference sequence). CDR3 length: 15 residues. V lost 3 bases and J 6 bases, leaving 17 bases between the germline ends. The CDR3 nucleotides are TGTGCCACCAGCAGGGGTGCATCGGGTTATCATGGCTACACCTTC. Residues: CATSRGASGYHGYTF.

This clone was seen more than once but under ten times. The chain is built from TRBV28 and TRBJ1-1; D gene unclear. The CDR3 runs to 13 residues. Germline V lookup: CDR1 MDHEN, CDR2 SYDVKM. V was clipped by 10 bases and J by 0 bases, with 12 bases between them. The CDR3 loop is CATGVSLNTEAFF. The DNA of the CDR3 is TGTGCCACCGGGGTCAGTTTGAACACTGAAGCTTTCTTT.

The rearrangement joins TRBV7-8 to TRBJ2-1; a weak D match, TRBD1 (5 bases). CDR3 length equals 14 residues. V gave up 5 bases and J gave up 2 bases, with 10 bases separating them. Germline V lookup: CDR1 SGHVS, CDR2 FQNEAQ. The CDR3 spells CASSQTATYNEQFF. The CDR3 nucleotides read TGTGCCAGCAGCCAGACAGCTACCTACAATGAGCAGTTCTTC.

A few counts support this clone. The chain has TRBV29-1 and TRBJ1-1, with D possibly matching TRBD1 (6 bases). CDR1 is SQVTM and CDR2 is ANQGSEA in the germline V gene. The CDR3 consists of 14 residues. V lost 6 bases, J lost 1 base, and 15 bases lay in between. The CDR3 reads CSVRSMTGNTEAFF. CDR3 in DNA: TGCAGCGTAAGGTCAATGACAGGGAACACTGAAGCTTTCTTT.

The chain links TRBV2 to TRBJ1-5; D is perhaps TRBD1 (5 bases). CDR1 and CDR2 (germline): SNHLY, FYNNEI. The CDR3 extends over 14 amino acids. V lost 6 bases, J lost 0 bases, and 9 bases lay in between. The CDR3: CASSDSNSNQPQHF. The DNA of the CDR3 is TGTGCCAGCAGCGACAGCAATAGCAATCAGCCCCAGCATTTT. The whole variable domain, filled in from reference TRBV2 and TRBJ1-5, reads EPEVTQTPSHQVTQMGQEVILRCVPISNHLYFYWYRQILGQKVEFLVSFYNNEISEKSEIFDDQFSVERPDGSNFTLKIRSTKLEDSAMYFCASSDSNSNQPQHFGDGTRLSIL.

This chain connects TRBV6-5 to TRBJ2-1; unclear D gene. Trimming removed 7 bases from V and 3 bases from J, with 16 bases in between. The germline gives CDR1 MNHEY, CDR2 SVGAGI. The CDR3 has 15 residues. The CDR3 DNA reads as TGTGCCAGCACCCTGATCGGATCCCACTACAATGAGCAGTTCTTC. It encodes CASTLIGSHYNEQFF.

The sample holds one count of this clone. This chain joins TRBV9 and TRBJ2-3; TRBD2 aligns across 7 bases. The CDR3 extends over 14 amino acids. CDR1 and CDR2 (germline): SGDLS, YYNGEE. J lost 1 base, V lost 3 bases, and 2 bases had no gene match. The CDR3 sequence is CASSETSRTDTQYF. As DNA, the CDR3 is TGTGCCAGCAGCGAGACTAGCCGCACAGATACGCAGTATTTT.

The chain recombines TRBV30 with TRBJ2-3; no definite D call. This CDR3 has 14 residues. V was shortened by 2 bases and J by 4 bases, with 13 bases between the two germline ends. In germline, CDR1 is GTSNPN, CDR2 SVGIG (reference sequence). The CDR3 region has the DNA TGTGCCTGGAGTCCTATGGCTTGGGCAGATACGCAGTATTTT. As protein: CAWSPMAWADTQYF. The full variable domain, completed using reference TRBV30 and TRBJ2-3, is SQTIHQWPATLVQPVGSPLSLECTVEGTSNPNLYWYRQAAGRGLQLLFYSVGIGQISSEVPQNLSASRPQDRQFILSSKKLLLSDSGFYLCAWSPMAWADTQYFGPGTRLTVL.

A word on this clone: Other DNA sequences in the same sample also yield this CDR3. This chain connects TRBV5-1 to TRBJ2-7; 8 bases align to TRBD1. The CDR3 covers 14 residues. Germline CDR1 is SGHRS and CDR2 is YFSETQ. Trimming at V came to 2 bases and at J to 2 bases, leaving 3 bases not matched to a gene. The CDR3 sequence is CASSFRQGTYEQYF. DNA of the CDR3: TGCGCCAGCAGCTTCCGACAGGGGACCTACGAGCAGTACTTC. Looking up the rest from reference TRBV5-1 and TRBJ2-7 gives the full variable domain: KAGVTQTPRYLIKTRGQQVTLSCSPISGHRSVSWYQQTPGQGLQFLFEYFSETQRNKGNFPGRFSGRQFSNSRSEMNVSTLELGDSALYLCASSFRQGTYEQYFGPGTRLTVT.

This chain joins TRBV9 and TRBJ2-7; D may be TRBD1 (6 bases). With 3 bases removed from V and 6 bases from J, the gap between germline ends came to 13 bases. Germline assignment: CDR1 SGDLS and CDR2 YYNGEE. The CDR3 is 13 residues long. The CDR3 reads CASSASGAGEQYF. As DNA, the CDR3 is TGTGCCAGCAGCGCCTCAGGGGCGGGCGAGCAGTACTTC.

The V call is TRBV6-4, the J call TRBJ1-1; 8 bases match TRBD1. V shed 10 bases, J shed 2 bases, and the junction held 6 bases outside the gene matches. Germline values: CDR1 MRHNA, CDR2 SNTAGT. The CDR3 has 13 amino acids. For the CDR3, the DNA is TGTGCCACTCGGGACAGGCCAAACACTGAAGCTTTCTTT. Its protein product is CATRDRPNTEAFF.

The chain carries TRBV5-1 and TRBJ2-7; 9 nucleotides line up with TRBD1. CDR3 size: 15 residues. Per the germline V gene, CDR1 is SGHRS and CDR2 is YFSETQ. J lost 3 bases, V lost 5 bases, and 9 bases had no gene match. CDR3 loop: CASSWTGAGVYEQYF. CDR3 bases: TGCGCCAGCAGTTGGACAGGGGCAGGGGTCTACGAGCAGTACTTC.

The chain recombines TRBV27 with TRBJ1-4; a weak D match, TRBD1 (6 bases). There are 14 residues in the CDR3. Germline V gives CDR1 MNHEY, CDR2 SMNVEV (reference sequence). V lost 8 bases to trimming and J lost 3 bases, with 13 bases between them. The CDR3 spells CASGVEGANEKLFF. CDR3 nucleotides: TGTGCCAGCGGTGTGGAGGGGGCTAATGAAAAACTGTTTTTT. The full variable domain, completed using reference TRBV27 and TRBJ1-4, is EAQVTQNPRYLITVTGKKLTVTCSQNMNHEYMSWYRQDPGLGLRQIYYSMNVEVTDKGDVPEGYKVSRKEKRNFPLILESPSPNQTSLYFCASGVEGANEKLFFGSGTQLSVL.

The V gene is TRBV6-1, the J gene TRBJ1-5, with D unresolved. The CDR3 sequence is 19 residues long. Between the trimmed V and J ends, which lost 2 bases and 5 bases, there was a span of 25 bases. Germline CDR1 and CDR2: MNHNS and SASEGT. This CDR3 is CASSESKPVGVRAHQPQHF. In nucleotides, the CDR3 is TGTGCCAGCAGTGAATCGAAGCCGGTCGGTGTGAGAGCCCATCAGCCCCAGCATTTT.

This sequence joins TRBV6-1 and TRBJ2-5, with D possibly matching TRBD1 (6 bases). Germline loops: CDR1 MNHNS, CDR2 SASEGT. The V and J ends lost 6 bases and 2 bases respectively, with 13 bases between them. The CDR3 spans 14 residues. CDR3 nucleotide sequence: TGTGCCAGCAGGGAATACAGGGTTCAAGAGACCCAGTACTTC. Protein: CASREYRVQETQYF.